The rows below give T cell receptor beta chains drawn from one sample of a study of cytomegalovirus exposure and HLA in healthy donors. TCRdb's table, derived via immunoSEQ multiplex PCR, lists solely in-frame clones and lacks some. The table lists about 150,000 clones, around 82% of them singletons. Sequencing was done on a sample of PBMCs. The receptor source for this set is a woman aged 45-59 years in good health and CMV-seropositive. Both conserved end residues are part of each CDR3. A D gene is named only where the DNA matches it firmly. Expanded clones are given a class, and other clones once, few, many or no size at all.

TRBJ2-3,.,TRBV7-6,.,CASSLAGASTDTQYF,TGTGCCAGCAGCTTAGCGGGGGCTAGCACAGATACGCAGTATTTT
TRBJ1-4,TRBD1,TRBV5-1,.,CASSFSIDRGNEKLFF,TGCGCCAGCAGCTTTTCCATTGACAGGGGAAATGAAAAACTGTTTTTT
TRBJ1-6,.,TRBV4-1,.,CASSQEARGSPLHF,TGCGCCAGCAGCCAAGAGGCCCGGGGTTCACCCCTCCACTTT
TRBJ2-7,.,TRBV10-3,.,CAISEGQGNSYEQYF,TGTGCCATCAGTGAAGGTCAGGGGAACTCCTACGAGCAGTACTTC
TRBJ1-5,.,TRBV7-2,.,CASSPRVRQPQHF,TGTGCCAGCAGCCCGAGGGTAAGGCAGCCCCAGCATTTT
TRBJ2-7,TRBD2,TRBV2,.,CASLIVGRGYEQYF,TGTGCCAGCCTAATCGTGGGGAGGGGTTACGAGCAGTACTTC
TRBJ2-2,TRBD1,TRBV4-1,.,CASSPGQGTGELFF,TGCGCCAGCAGCCCCGGACAGGGCACCGGGGAGCTGTTTTTT
TRBJ2-1,.,TRBV29-1,once,CSVGTGDMRFF,TGCAGCGTTGGAACCGGGGACATGCGGTTCTTC
TRBJ1-6,.,TRBV4-3,.,CASSQDRQGGSPLHF,TGCGCCAGCAGCCAAGACCGGCAGGGTGGTTCACCCCTCCACTTT
TRBJ2-4,.,TRBV27,.,CASSLSAQGAGGAKNIQYF,TGTGCCAGCAGTTTATCGGCCCAGGGGGCGGGGGGGGCCAAAAACATTCAGTACTTC
TRBJ2-3,TRBD1,TRBV5-1,.,CASSSGQGSTDTQYF,TGCGCCAGCAGCTCCGGACAGGGGAGCACAGATACGCAGTATTTT
TRBJ2-7,.,TRBV5-4,.,CASSLGGLGAYNEQYF,TGTGCCAGCAGCTTGGGGGGTCTAGGGGCTTATAACGAGCAGTACTTC
TRBJ2-7,.,TRBV2,.,CASSELVRGYEQYF,TGTGCCAGCAGTGAATTGGTGCGGGGCTACGAGCAGTACTTC
TRBJ2-7,TRBD2,TRBV30,.,CAWGRGGLAGYEQYF,TGTGCCTGGGGGAGAGGGGGACTAGCGGGCTACGAGCAGTACTTC
TRBJ1-1,.,TRBV6-1,few,CASSWTPNTEAFF,TGTGCCAGCAGCTGGACACCGAACACTGAAGCTTTCTTT
TRBJ2-3,.,TRBV4-3,few,CASSQEQVGRDTQYF,TGCGCCAGCAGCCAAGAGCAGGTCGGGAGAGATACGCAGTATTTT
TRBJ1-2,.,TRBV15,.,CATSDDNRVCYTF,TGTGCCACCAGCGACGATAACAGGGTGTGCTACACCTTC
TRBJ2-1,.,TRBV4-3,.,CASSQDQGDNEQFF,TGCGCCAGCAGCCAAGATCAAGGAGACAATGAGCAGTTCTTC
TRBJ1-1,.,TRBV4-2,few,CASSQDPAGGVNTEAFF,TGTGCCAGCAGCCAAGATCCCGCAGGCGGGGTGAACACTGAAGCTTTCTTT
TRBJ2-3,.,TRBV5-1,.,CASSEGYSTDTQYF,TGCGCCAGCAGCGAGGGATATAGCACAGATACGCAGTATTTT
TRBJ2-7,TRBD1,TRBV7-9,.,CASGNRGASYEQYF,TGTGCCAGCGGGAACAGGGGAGCCTCCTACGAGCAGTACTTC
TRBJ2-7,TRBD2,TRBV9,.,CASSVVGGDEQYF,TGTGCCAGCAGCGTAGTGGGAGGGGACGAGCAGTACTTC
TRBJ2-2,.,TRBV6-1,.,CASSQEDSANTGELFF,TGTGCCAGCAGTCAAGAGGACAGCGCGAACACCGGGGAGCTGTTTTTT
TRBJ1-2,.,TRBV7-9,.,CASSYGGAEDGYTF,TGTGCCAGCAGCTATGGAGGGGCTGAAGATGGCTACACCTTC
TRBJ2-7,.,TRBV4-1,few,CASSQVQGPTYEQYF,TGCGCCAGCAGCCAAGTGCAGGGGCCGACCTACGAGCAGTACTTC
TRBJ2-1,TRBD2,TRBV6-6,.,CASSYAGGSSYNEQFF,TGTGCCAGCAGTTACGCGGGGGGGAGCTCCTACAATGAGCAGTTCTTC
TRBJ2-7,TRBD2,TRBV27,.,CASTTTGGTPVYEQYF,TGTGCCAGCACCACTACGGGGGGGACTCCAGTCTACGAGCAGTACTTC
TRBJ2-7,TRBD2,TRBV7-8,.,CASSSSGGPYEQYF,TGTGCCAGCAGCTCTAGCGGGGGCCCCTACGAGCAGTACTTC
TRBJ2-4,TRBD1,TRBV7-9,.,CASSSPGQGAQIQYF,TGTGCCAGCAGTTCCCCGGGACAGGGGGCTCAGATTCAGTACTTC
TRBJ2-3,TRBD2,TRBV7-2,once,CASSLGVAGGARTDTQYF,TGTGCCAGCAGCTTAGGAGTCGCCGGGGGGGCGCGGACAGATACGCAGTATTTT
TRBJ2-7,.,TRBV13,.,CASSSTGNEQYF,TGTGCCAGCAGCTCCACAGGGAACGAGCAGTACTTC
TRBJ1-2,TRBD1,TRBV28,.,CASSFPTGFYGYTF,TGTGCCAGCAGTTTCCCGACAGGGTTCTATGGCTACACCTTC
TRBJ2-2,.,TRBV7-6,.,CASSLAPGSTGELFF,TGTGCCAGCAGCTTAGCGCCGGGGAGCACCGGGGAGCTGTTTTTT
TRBJ1-4,.,TRBV6-9,.,CASRTGERLLTNEKLFF,TGTGCCAGCAGAACGGGAGAAAGGCTATTGACTAATGAAAAACTGTTTTTT
TRBJ2-4,TRBD1,TRBV5-6,.,CASSSRGTGGKNIQYF,TGTGCCAGCAGCTCTCGTGGGACAGGGGGAAAAAACATTCAGTACTTC
TRBJ2-2,.,TRBV6-6,once,CASSPLPFTGELFF,TGTGCCAGCAGTCCACTCCCATTCACCGGGGAGCTGTTTTTT
TRBJ1-5,.,TRBV6-1,.,CASRSTGFNQPQHF,TGTGCCAGCAGGTCGACAGGTTTCAATCAGCCCCAGCATTTT